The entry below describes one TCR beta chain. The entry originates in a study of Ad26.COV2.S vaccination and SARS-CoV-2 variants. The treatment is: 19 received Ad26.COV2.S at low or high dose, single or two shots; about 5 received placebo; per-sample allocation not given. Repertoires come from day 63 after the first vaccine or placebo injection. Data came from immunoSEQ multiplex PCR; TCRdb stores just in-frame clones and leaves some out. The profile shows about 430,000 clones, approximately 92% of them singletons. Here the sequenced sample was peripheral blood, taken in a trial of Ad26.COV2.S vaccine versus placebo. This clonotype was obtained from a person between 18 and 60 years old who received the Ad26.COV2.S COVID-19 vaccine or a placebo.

In DNA, the CDR3 is TGTGCCAGCCGGGAGGACCGTGATTACGAGCAGTACTTC. This codes for CASREDRDYEQYF. The V gene is TRBV7-9, the J gene TRBJ2-7; 7 positions agree with TRBD2. The CDR3 spans 13 residues. After removal of 8 bases from V and 4 bases from J, the junction contained 8 bases not matched to a gene. Germline CDR1 is SEHNR and CDR2 is FQNEAQ (reference sequence).